This T cell receptor beta chain is from a study of control samples from healthy donors and cancer patients. The CDR3 runs to 14 residues. Trimming stripped 4 bases from V and 7 bases from J, with 14 bases between. CDR1 is LGHDT, CDR2 YNNKEL, per germline (reference sequence). Assay: immunoSEQ multiplex PCR; the TCRdb copy retains only in-frame clones and omits some. The data hold some 95,000 clones, with roughly 92% observed a single time. This chain connects TRBV3-1 (or the pseudogene TRBV3-2) to TRBJ2-1; D possibly corresponds to TRBD1 (6 bases). The sequencing input was blood. The origin of this receptor is a human donor in good health. The donor label of this sample is uncertain. The chain's CDR3 is CASSPEARGNEQFF. CDR3 bases: TGTGCCAGCAGCCCCGAGGCCAGGGGTAATGAGCAGTTCTTC.